These 2 T cell receptor beta chains were all obtained from the same sample, sequenced in a study of blood T cell repertoires in COVID-19. Repertoires were generated with immunoSEQ multiplex PCR, while TCRdb's copy carries only in-frame clones and drops some. Among 180,000 or so clones listed, 90% were seen once. Sample: peripheral blood. The receptors come from a man aged 50-60 years with acute or convalescent COVID-19.

The chain joins TRBV6-5 to TRBJ1-1; 7 bases map to TRBD1. CDR1 and CDR2 from the germline V gene are MNHEY and SVGAGI. This CDR3 is 14 amino acids long. V gave up 6 bases and J gave up 1 base; unmatched junction bases: 5. For the CDR3, the DNA is TGTGCCAGCAGAAGACAGGGCGGGAACACTGAAGCTTTCTTT. Encoded protein: CASRRQGGNTEAFF.

V usage is TRBV28 and J usage is TRBJ2-7, with a weak D call TRBD1 (6 bases). Germline CDR1 MDHEN, CDR2 SYDVKM. The V and J ends lost 4 bases and 6 bases respectively, with 19 bases between them. The CDR3 runs 15 residues. CDR3: CASSSWAGALGEQYF. CDR3 nucleotides: TGTGCCAGCAGTTCGTGGGCAGGGGCCCTAGGCGAGCAGTACTTC. Complete variable domain (other parts from reference TRBV28 and TRBJ2-7): DVKVTQSSRYLVKRTGEKVFLECVQDMDHENMFWYRQDPGLGLRLIYFSYDVKMKEKGDIPEGYSVSREKKERFSLILESASTNQTSMYLCASSSWAGALGEQYFGPGTRLTVT.